The clone carrying this T cell receptor beta chain was seen repeatedly, ten times or more. Its matching antigen is unknown. This sample was taken from a study of early T cells in non-severe SARS-CoV-2 infection. Overall study: With bulk RNA from unsorted whole blood as input, sequencing yielded unpaired chains.

Unique molecular identifiers (one per individual cDNA molecule) were attached. TCRdb ran MiXCR on the 5' RACE reads and lists one entry per CDR3 protein. The sample includes 80,000 to 100,000 distinct CDR3 sequences, approximately 10% seen only once; the top ten take under 5%. General study results and limits: A preference for anti-spike CD8 responses marked VDJdb matching, which missed private and CD4 specificities.

V shed 1 base and J 12 bases; nucleotides not matched to a gene: 12. The CDR3 has 14 residues. Germline values: CDR1 DFQATT, CDR2 SNEGSKA (reference sequence). The receptor was isolated from an adult who was a healthcare worker with PCR-confirmed SARS-CoV-2 infection or an uninfected control (not recorded which). This material consisted of whole blood, taken at baseline. V and J are TRBV20-1 and TRBJ2-1; 7 bases map to TRBD2. CDR3 nucleotide sequence: TGCAGTGCTAGAGTGGTGGGAGGGCCGTTTTCGCAGTTCTTC. This sequence encodes CSARVVGGPFSQFF.